This T cell receptor (beta chain) emerged from a study of blood T cell repertoires in COVID-19. Looking at the study overall: The cDNA or gDNA used as material had been derived from T cells, B-cell-depleted T cells, or PBMCs.

This table comes from immunoSEQ multiplex PCR, and its TCRdb copy is limited to in-frame clones, with some not included. The top ten hold approximately 5.2% of the sample, which has fewer than 350,000 clones, roughly 89% seen once. The CDR3 runs 15 residues. Trimming took 11 bases from V and 2 from J; bases not matched to a gene: 11. Germline V gives CDR1 LGHNA, CDR2 YNFKEQ. This clone was seen a handful of times. Sequenced material: PBMCs or T cells enriched from blood (not recorded which). The receptor's source is a man in his 60s who had recovered from COVID-19. The rearrangement links TRBV4-2 to TRBJ2-1; TRBD2 agrees at 8 bases. CDR3 sequence (DNA): TGTGCCGGATCAGACGGGACTAGACCCTACAATGAGCAGTTCTTC. It yields the protein CAGSDGTRPYNEQFF.